This TCR beta chain is drawn from a study of early stage breast cancer tumors. The CDR3 totals 16 residues. With V trimmed by 5 bases and J by 1 base, 7 bases remained unmatched. In germline, CDR1 is LNHDA, CDR2 SQIVND (reference sequence). TCRdb's copy holds only in-frame clones and misses some; the assay was immunoSEQ multiplex PCR. The sample includes some 30,000 clones, approximately 84% seen only once; the top ten take 9.3%. This clone occurred once. J is TRBJ2-5 and V is TRBV19; TRBD2 matches 10 bases. The sequenced sample consisted of blood. This sequence was found in a person aged 50-59 years with breast cancer. Here the CDR3 DNA reads TGTGCCAGTAGTTACGGGACTAGCGACCTCCAAGAGACCCAGTACTTC. Translated: CASSYGTSDLQETQYF.